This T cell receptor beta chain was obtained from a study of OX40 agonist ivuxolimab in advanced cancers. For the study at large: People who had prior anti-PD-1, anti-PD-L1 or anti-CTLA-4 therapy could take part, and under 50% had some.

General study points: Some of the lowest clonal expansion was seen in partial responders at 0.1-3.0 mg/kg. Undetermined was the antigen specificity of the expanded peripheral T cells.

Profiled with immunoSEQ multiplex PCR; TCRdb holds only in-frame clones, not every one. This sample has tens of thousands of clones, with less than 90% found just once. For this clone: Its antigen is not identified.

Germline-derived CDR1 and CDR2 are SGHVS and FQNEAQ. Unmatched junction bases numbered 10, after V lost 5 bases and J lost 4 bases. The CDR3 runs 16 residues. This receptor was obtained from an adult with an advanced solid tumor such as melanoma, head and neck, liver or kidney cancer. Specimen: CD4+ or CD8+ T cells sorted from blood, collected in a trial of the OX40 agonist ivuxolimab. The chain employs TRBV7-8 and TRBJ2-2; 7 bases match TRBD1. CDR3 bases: TGTGCCAGCAGCACACAGGGGCAGGGGCCCACCGGGGAGCTGTTTTTT. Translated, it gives CASSTQGQGPTGELFF.